The 12 T cell receptor beta chains given below trace back to one sample, sequenced in a study of early T cells in non-severe SARS-CoV-2 infection. TCRdb re-derived calls from the 5' RACE reads in MiXCR, one entry per CDR3 protein. The sample has 120,000 or so distinct CDR3 sequences, over 10% seen once. This specimen consisted of whole blood, obtained at baseline. These receptors were collected from an adult who was a healthcare worker with PCR-confirmed SARS-CoV-2 infection or an uninfected control (not recorded which).

The gene calls are TRBV6-5 and TRBJ2-1; D remains unclear. Per germline, CDR1 MNHEY and CDR2 SVGAGI. The V end lost 5 bases, the J end lost 9 bases, and 14 bases lay between the germline ends. The CDR3 extends over 13 amino acids. CDR3 bases: TGTGCCAGCAGTCAGCCCCAAGGCAGTGAGCAGTTCTTC. It encodes CASSQPQGSEQFF.

This chain joins TRBV28 and TRBJ1-3; 7 bases fit TRBD1. V lost 3 bases, J lost 2 bases, and 7 bases stayed unmatched. The germline V gene has CDR1 MDHEN and CDR2 SYDVKM. The CDR3 has 16 amino acids. The CDR3 spells CASSFTGDLTGNTIYF. CDR3 nucleotides: TGTGCCAGCAGTTTTACAGGGGATTTAACTGGAAACACCATATATTTT.

This clonotype was picked up a small number of times. The V gene is TRBV18, the J gene TRBJ1-1; maybe TRBD1 (5 bases). CDR3 length equals 15 residues. Trimming removed 4 bases at V and 1 base at J, with 13 bases between. CDR1 KGHSH and CDR2 LQKENI come from the germline V gene. The CDR3 reads CASSQFEGWNTEAFF. The CDR3 region has the DNA TGTGCCAGCTCACAGTTCGAGGGGTGGAACACTGAAGCTTTCTTT.

At least ten counts were recorded for this clonotype. The chain has TRBV5-1 and TRBJ2-7; a weak D match, TRBD2 (6 bases). The length of the CDR3 is 16 residues. V shed 0 bases and J shed 0 bases, with 13 bases lying between them. From germline, CDR1 is SGHRS and CDR2 YFSETQ. The CDR3 DNA sequence: TGCGCCAGCAGCTTGGCCGGAGGGGCCCGCTCCTACGAGCAGTACTTC. It translates to CASSLAGGARSYEQYF.

In this sample, this clonotype turned up many times. The J gene is TRBJ2-7, the V gene TRBV13, with D perhaps being TRBD1 or TRBD2 (5 bases each). The germline V gene encodes CDR1 PRHDT and CDR2 FYEKMQ (reference sequence). Trimming stripped 0 bases from V and 3 bases from J, with 12 bases between. This CDR3 region has 15 residues. CDR3: CASSLGLAGSYEQYF. For the CDR3, the DNA is TGTGCCAGCAGCTTAGGATTGGCAGGGAGCTACGAGCAGTACTTC.

This clonotype was counted between two and nine times. The chain links TRBV7-9 to TRBJ2-1; the D gene is possibly TRBD1 (5 bases). Germline-derived CDR1 and CDR2 are SEHNR and FQNEAQ (reference sequence). V lost 5 bases and J 3 bases, leaving 17 bases between the germline ends. CDR3 length: 16 residues. The CDR3 is CASSTSAGYGYNEQFF. CDR3 DNA: TGTGCCAGCAGCACGAGCGCAGGGTACGGCTACAATGAGCAGTTCTTC.

At least ten counts were recorded for this clonotype. V usage is TRBV2 and J usage is TRBJ2-3, with TRBD1 as a possible D gene (6 bases). Trimming took 5 bases from V and 1 from J, leaving 19 bases between them. The germline V gene encodes CDR1 SNHLY and CDR2 FYNNEI. This CDR3 region has 17 residues. CDR3 sequence reads: CASSLGPQGTRTDTQYF. CDR3 DNA sequence: TGTGCCAGCAGTCTCGGCCCACAGGGTACCCGCACAGATACGCAGTATTTT.

This clonotype was detected ten times or more. J is TRBJ2-7 and V is TRBV28; 11 nucleotides align to TRBD1. CDR1 and CDR2 from the germline V gene are MDHEN and SYDVKM. The CDR3 extends over 14 amino acids. The V and J ends lost 7 bases and 7 bases, in that order; junction bases with no gene match: 9. CDR3 nucleotides: TGTGCCAGCATTGCCGGACAGGGGGCGTGGGAGCAGTACTTC. Amino acids: CASIAGQGAWEQYF.

DNA of the CDR3: TGCAGTGCTAGAGGCCCTAGCGGGGGCGGCTATGGCTACACCTTC. This sequence encodes CSARGPSGGGYGYTF. The rearrangement joins TRBV20-1 to TRBJ1-2; D possibly corresponds to TRBD1 (6 bases). With 1 base removed from V and 4 bases from J, the gap between germline ends came to 16 bases. Germline CDR1 and CDR2: DFQATT and SNEGSKA (reference sequence). The CDR3 runs to 15 residues.

This clonotype was seen a handful of times. The chain combines TRBV6-5 with TRBJ2-1; 10 bases match TRBD1. The CDR3 sequence is 15 residues long. CDR1 is MNHEY, CDR2 SVGAGI, per germline. Trimming at V came to 7 bases and at J to 6 bases, leaving 9 bases not matched to a gene. The CDR3 protein is CASKLGTGVLNEQFF. The CDR3, as DNA: TGTGCCAGCAAACTCGGGACAGGGGTACTCAATGAGCAGTTCTTC.

This clonotype was recorded a few times. V and J are TRBV29-1 and TRBJ2-2; D not certain. The V end lost 4 bases, the J end lost 7 bases, and 10 bases lay between the germline ends. Germline loops: CDR1 SQVTM, CDR2 ANQGSEA. This CDR3 is 12 amino acids long. The CDR3 is CSVVYLGGELFF. The CDR3 DNA reads TGCAGCGTTGTGTACCTGGGCGGGGAGCTGTTTTTT.

Only a few counts were recorded for this clonotype. The chain uses TRBV6-5 and TRBJ2-2, with TRBD2 matching over 9 bases. Germline V CDR1 and CDR2: MNHEY, SVGAGI. CDR3 size: 15 residues. V shed 6 bases, J shed 1 base, and the junction held 3 bases outside the gene matches. Here the CDR3 reads CASRYSGGNTGELFF. The DNA of the CDR3 is TGTGCCAGCAGATATAGCGGGGGGAACACCGGGGAGCTGTTTTTT.